The clone carrying this T cell receptor (beta chain) was picked up one time. The method was immunoSEQ multiplex PCR; TCRdb's version includes in-frame clones alone and lacks a portion of them. The sample has approximately 50,000 clones, less than 95% seen once. These data originate in a study of blood T cell repertoires in COVID-19. About the research overall: The origin of the acute and convalescent COVID-19 samples was the United States, Italy and Spain. T cells, B-cell-depleted T cells, or PBMCs supplied cDNA or gDNA.

V was clipped by 0 bases and J by 0 bases, with 21 bases between them. This CDR3 has 20 amino acids. From germline, CDR1 is SGHDN and CDR2 FVKESK. This chain uses TRBV14 with TRBJ2-4; possible D gene TRBD2, 5 bases. Material for sequencing was peripheral blood. This TCR came from a man between 40 and 49 years old with acute or convalescent COVID-19. The CDR3 DNA reads TGTGCCAGCAGCCAAGATCGTGCGGGCACTTCTTCCCTAGCCAAAAACATTCAGTACTTC. Translation gives CASSQDRAGTSSLAKNIQYF.